A single sample gave rise to the 26 T cell receptor beta chains below, sequenced in a study of OX40 agonist ivuxolimab in advanced cancers. Produced via immunoSEQ multiplex PCR; TCRdb's table is partial and in-frame only. This table has over 55,000 clones, roughly 77% appearing once. The starting material was CD4+ or CD8+ T cells sorted from blood, obtained in a trial of the OX40 agonist ivuxolimab. These receptors were obtained from an adult with an advanced solid tumor such as melanoma, head and neck, liver or kidney cancer.

This sequence joins TRBV9 and TRBJ2-5; D is uncertain. V was clipped by 3 bases and J by 5 bases, with 17 bases between them. The CDR3 is made up of 15 amino acids. Germline V lookup: CDR1 SGDLS, CDR2 YYNGEE. The CDR3 loop is CASSDSGGVRETQYF. The CDR3 DNA sequence: TGTGCCAGCAGCGACTCTGGTGGGGTAAGGGAGACCCAGTACTTC.

The chain couples TRBV14 to TRBJ1-2, with TRBD1 as a possible D gene (5 bases). CDR1 and CDR2 from the germline V gene are SGHDN and FVKESK. V lost 1 base, J lost 7 bases, and 7 bases lay in between. CDR3 length: 12 residues. CDR3 nucleotide sequence: TGTGCCAGCAGCCAAGCAGGGTTTGGCTACACCTTC. As protein: CASSQAGFGYTF. The full variable domain, its missing parts supplied by reference TRBV14 and TRBJ1-2, is EAGVTQFPSHSVIEKGQTVTLRCDPISGHDNLYWYRRVMGKEIKFLLHFVKESKQDESGMPNNRFLAERTGGTYSTLKVQPAELEDSGVYFCASSQAGFGYTFGSGTRLTVV.

This chain links TRBV18 with TRBJ2-1; 12 bases line up with TRBD2. The CDR3 extends over 16 amino acids. Germline V gene data show CDR1 as KGHSH and CDR2 as LQKENI. The ends lost 5 bases at V and 6 bases at J; junction bases unmatched: 8. The CDR3 DNA follows: TGTGCCAGCTCATTATCAACTAGCGGGGGGCGCAATGAGCAGTTCTTC. Protein: CASSLSTSGGRNEQFF.

This chain connects TRBV14 to TRBJ1-1; D gene uncertain. From germline, CDR1 is SGHDN and CDR2 FVKESK. CDR3 length: 13 amino acids. The V end was cut by 1 base, the J end by 3 bases, with 6 bases between. CDR3 in DNA: TGTGCCAGCAGCCAAGCACGAGACACTGAAGCTTTCTTT. This translates into CASSQARDTEAFF. The whole variable domain, filled in from reference TRBV14 and TRBJ1-1, reads EAGVTQFPSHSVIEKGQTVTLRCDPISGHDNLYWYRRVMGKEIKFLLHFVKESKQDESGMPNNRFLAERTGGTYSTLKVQPAELEDSGVYFCASSQARDTEAFFGQGTRLTVV.

Here the CDR3 reads CAISDGTGPGDTQYF. The CDR3 nucleotides read TGTGCCATCAGTGACGGGACAGGGCCAGGGGATACGCAGTATTTT. V usage is TRBV10-3 and J usage is TRBJ2-3; 9 nucleotides match TRBD1. The V gene's germline CDR1 is ENHRY and CDR2 SYGVKD. After removal of 3 bases from V and 6 bases from J, the junction contained 7 bases not matched to a gene. The CDR3 spans 15 residues.

The chain uses TRBV19 and TRBJ2-7; D gene uncertain. The CDR3 sequence is 13 residues long. V lost 6 bases and J lost 1, with 10 bases in between. Per the germline V gene, CDR1 is LNHDA and CDR2 is SQIVND (reference sequence). The CDR3 here is CASSLSRSYEQYF. The DNA for the CDR3 is TGTGCCAGTAGCCTATCACGATCCTACGAGCAGTACTTC.

This rearrangement joins TRBV30 to TRBJ2-1; the match to TRBD2 covers 12 bases. CDR1 is GTSNPN and CDR2 is SVGIG in the germline V gene (reference sequence). CDR3 size: 15 residues. V shed 5 bases and J 8 bases; nucleotides not matched to a gene: 10. CDR3 sequence: CAWGTSGPHLDEQFF. CDR3 bases: TGTGCCTGGGGGACTAGCGGGCCCCATTTGGATGAGCAGTTCTTC. Full variable domain (rest looked up from reference TRBV30 and TRBJ2-1): SQTIHQWPATLVQPVGSPLSLECTVEGTSNPNLYWYRQAAGRGLQLLFYSVGIGQISSEVPQNLSASRPQDRQFILSSKKLLLSDSGFYLCAWGTSGPHLDEQFFGPGTRLTVL.

The chain employs TRBV7-8 and TRBJ1-3, with 10 bases fitting TRBD1. This CDR3 comprises 15 residues. Trimming at V came to 8 bases and at J to 7 bases, leaving 11 bases not matched to a gene. Germline V CDR1 and CDR2: SGHVS, FQNEAQ. The CDR3 region is CASSPGDRGLNTIYF. The CDR3 DNA follows: TGTGCCAGCTCCCCGGGGGACAGGGGACTGAACACCATATATTTT. Looking up the rest from reference TRBV7-8 and TRBJ1-3 gives the full variable domain: GAGVSQSPRYKVAKRGQDVALRCDPISGHVSLFWYQQALGQGPEFLTYFQNEAQLDKSGLPSDRFFAERPEGSVSTLKIQRTQQEDSAVYLCASSPGDRGLNTIYFGEGSWLTVV.

The genes are TRBV7-8 and TRBJ1-2, with 10 bases identical to TRBD1. This CDR3 is 14 amino acids long. Losses at the gene ends were 7 bases for V and 8 bases for J; bases not matched to a gene: 10. CDR1 and CDR2 from the germline V gene are SGHVS and FQNEAQ. The DNA of the CDR3 is TGTGCCAGCAACCCGGGACAGGGGTTTCAGGGCTACACCTTC. Translating gives CASNPGQGFQGYTF.

The V gene is TRBV30, the J gene TRBJ2-7; TRBD2 is a possible D gene (5 bases). V gave up 2 bases and J gave up 4 bases, with 9 bases separating them. The CDR3 consists of 12 residues. Germline values: CDR1 GTSNPN, CDR2 SVGIG (reference sequence). The CDR3 nucleotides are TGTGCCTGGAGTCGACTAAGTTACGAGCAGTACTTC. This sequence encodes CAWSRLSYEQYF.

The chain links TRBV7-3 to TRBJ2-1; D is possibly TRBD2 (6 bases). Trimming pared 4 bases from V and 10 bases from J, leaving 14 bases between. Germline loops: CDR1 SGHTA, CDR2 FQGTGA. The CDR3 extends over 13 amino acids. CDR3 nucleotide sequence: TGTGCCAGCAGCTCCCAAGTTGCGGGAGAGCAGTTCTTC. Translation: CASSSQVAGEQFF.

The chain is built from TRBV6-5 and TRBJ1-3; D gene uncertain. V gave up 4 bases and J gave up 0 bases, with 7 bases separating them. The germline gives CDR1 MNHEY, CDR2 SVGAGI. The CDR3 sequence is 14 residues long. The CDR3 spells CASSSVVSGNTIYF. The CDR3, as DNA: TGTGCCAGCAGTTCTGTCGTCTCTGGAAACACCATATATTTT.

This chain uses TRBV4-1 with TRBJ2-7; D possibly matches TRBD1 or TRBD2 (5 bases each). Trimming took 1 base from V and 6 from J, leaving 16 bases between them. Germline V gene lookup returns CDR1 MGHRA and CDR2 YSYEKL. CDR3 length: 15 residues. CDR3 bases: TGCGCCAGCAGCCAAGCTGGGGGTACAGCCTCCGAGCAGTACTTC. It encodes CASSQAGGTASEQYF.

The CDR3 nucleotides read TGTGCCAGTAGTACCACGGTGTTCTCTGGAAACACCATATATTTT. This sequence encodes CASSTTVFSGNTIYF. The rearrangement uses TRBV19 and TRBJ1-3; D gene ambiguous. The CDR3 covers 15 residues. Trimming shortened V by 4 bases and J by 0 bases, and 10 bases separated the two germline ends. Germline CDR1 reads LNHDA; CDR2 reads SQIVND (reference sequence).

V and J are TRBV27 and TRBJ1-1; D perhaps matches TRBD1 (5 bases). This CDR3 has 14 residues. V was trimmed by 3 bases and J by 2 bases, leaving 10 bases between them. The germline V gene encodes CDR1 MNHEY and CDR2 SMNVEV (reference sequence). The CDR3 sequence is CASSLYGDNTEAFF. The CDR3 nucleotides are TGTGCCAGCAGTTTGTATGGGGACAACACTGAAGCTTTCTTT.

The CDR3 DNA follows: TGTGCCAGTAGTATATGGGGCCGAACAGATACGCAGTATTTT. This gives the protein CASSIWGRTDTQYF. V and J are TRBV19 and TRBJ2-3, with a possible D match to TRBD1 (5 bases). The germline gives CDR1 LNHDA, CDR2 SQIVND (reference sequence). Deletions cut 2 bases from V and 3 bases from J, with 9 bases between. This CDR3 is built from 14 residues.

V and J are TRBV6-1 and TRBJ1-1, with D hard to call. V dropped 7 bases and J dropped 3 bases, with 9 bases sitting between them. CDR3 length: 12 amino acids. CDR1 and CDR2 (germline): MNHNS, SASEGT. CDR3 bases: TGTGCCAGCACAGGAGGATACACTGAAGCTTTCTTT. This sequence encodes CASTGGYTEAFF.

This clone was seen just once. The V gene is TRBV6-1, the J gene TRBJ1-5; tentative D call: TRBD1 (6 bases). CDR1 is MNHNS and CDR2 is SASEGT in the germline V gene. This CDR3 contains 18 residues. Trimming stripped 0 bases from V and 2 bases from J, with 17 bases between. In DNA form, the CDR3 reads TGTGCCAGCAGTGAAGCCAAGAGTGGGGGGGCCGGCAATCAGCCCCAGCATTTT. It codes for CASSEAKSGGAGNQPQHF.

The CDR3 is CSVSRQGDTQYF. The CDR3 DNA reads as TGCAGCGTTTCTAGACAGGGGGATACGCAGTATTTT. This chain connects TRBV29-1 to TRBJ2-3; 8 bases match TRBD1. Trimming cost V 5 bases and J 6 bases; bases outside gene matches: 4. The germline V gene encodes CDR1 SQVTM and CDR2 ANQGSEA. This CDR3 comprises 12 residues.

This chain joins TRBV15 and TRBJ1-3; no firm D call. The CDR3 consists of 15 residues. Trimming stripped 0 bases from V and 4 bases from J, with 10 bases between. The germline V gene has CDR1 LNHNV and CDR2 YYDKDF (reference sequence). Here the CDR3 reads CATSREAVEGNTIYF. The CDR3 nucleotides read TGTGCCACCAGCAGAGAGGCGGTCGAGGGAAACACCATATATTTT.

This rearrangement joins TRBV7-2 to TRBJ1-1; the D is unclear. Germline V gene lookup returns CDR1 SGHTA and CDR2 FQGNSA. The CDR3 is 15 residues long. Trimming left V 4 bases short and J 1 base short, with 13 bases between. The CDR3 sequence: CASSSPRTGNTEAFF. CDR3 coding DNA: TGTGCCAGCAGCTCCCCAAGGACGGGGAACACTGAAGCTTTCTTT. Full variable domain (missing parts from reference TRBV7-2 and TRBJ1-1): GAGVSQSPSNKVTEKGKDVELRCDPISGHTALYWYRQSLGQGLEFLIYFQGNSAPDKSGLPSDRFSAERTGGSVSTLTIQRTQQEDSAVYLCASSSPRTGNTEAFFGQGTRLTVV.

The chain employs TRBV20-1 and TRBJ2-3; D unclear. The V gene lost 6 bases and the J gene lost 3 bases, with 7 bases spanning the gap. Germline V CDR1 and CDR2: DFQATT, SNEGSKA (reference sequence). The CDR3 consists of 11 residues. CDR3 region: CSAVRTDTQYF. In DNA, the CDR3 is TGCAGTGCCGTTCGGACAGATACGCAGTATTTT.

The chain joins TRBV7-9 to TRBJ2-1; D is ambiguous. V dropped 0 bases and J dropped 5 bases, with 14 bases sitting between them. The CDR3 covers 16 residues. CDR1 SEHNR and CDR2 FQNEAQ come from the germline V gene (reference sequence). CDR3 DNA sequence: TGTGCCAGCAGCTTAGCGTGGCGGACGGTTAACAATGAGCAGTTCTTC. Its translation is CASSLAWRTVNNEQFF.

This chain links TRBV6-5 with TRBJ2-5; 9 bases are shared with TRBD2. V was pared by 6 bases and J by 5 bases, with 10 bases of the junction left unmatched. The CDR3 is 15 amino acids. The V gene's germline CDR1 is MNHEY and CDR2 SVGAGI. The CDR3: CASSSYGTSRETQYF. The CDR3 DNA follows: TGTGCCAGCAGCTCCTACGGGACTAGCCGGGAGACCCAGTACTTC.

The chain links TRBV10-3 to TRBJ2-1; 10 bases line up with TRBD2. V shed 6 bases and J 5 bases; nucleotides not matched to a gene: 16. The CDR3 runs 18 residues. Germline values: CDR1 ENHRY, CDR2 SYGVKD. CDR3 coding DNA: TGTGCCATCAGAGATAGAGCGGGAGGGCCGTCTGAAAACAATGAGCAGTTCTTC. This gives the protein CAIRDRAGGPSENNEQFF.

The chain links TRBV19 to TRBJ1-5; D call uncertain. Trimming left V 3 bases short and J 1 base short, with 10 bases between. This CDR3 is 15 amino acids long. Per germline, CDR1 LNHDA and CDR2 SQIVND (reference sequence). The CDR3 spells CASSIGGISNQPQHF. The CDR3 DNA reads as TGTGCCAGTAGTATCGGAGGGATCAGCAATCAGCCCCAGCATTTT.